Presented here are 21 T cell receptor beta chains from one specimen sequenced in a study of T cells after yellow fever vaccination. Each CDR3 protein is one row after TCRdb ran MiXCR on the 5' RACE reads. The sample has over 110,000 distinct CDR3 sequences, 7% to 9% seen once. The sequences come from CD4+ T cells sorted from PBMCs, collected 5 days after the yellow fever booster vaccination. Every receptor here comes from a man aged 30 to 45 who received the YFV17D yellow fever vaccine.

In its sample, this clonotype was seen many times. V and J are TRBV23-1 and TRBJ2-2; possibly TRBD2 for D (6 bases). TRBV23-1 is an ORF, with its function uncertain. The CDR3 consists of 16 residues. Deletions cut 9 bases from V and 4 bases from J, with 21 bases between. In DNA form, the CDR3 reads TGCGCCAGTAAAAGGGAGCGGAGGGAGTCCACCGGGGAGCTGTTTTTT. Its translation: CASKRERRESTGELFF.

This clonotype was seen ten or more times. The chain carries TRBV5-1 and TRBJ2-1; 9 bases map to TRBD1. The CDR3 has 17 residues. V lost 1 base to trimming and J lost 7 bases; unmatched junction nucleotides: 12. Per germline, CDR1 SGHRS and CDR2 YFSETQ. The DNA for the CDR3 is TGCGCCAGCAGCTTGACCGCCGGGACAGGGACGGGAAATGAGCAGTTCTTC. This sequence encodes CASSLTAGTGTGNEQFF. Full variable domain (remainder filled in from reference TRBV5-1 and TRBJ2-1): KAGVTQTPRYLIKTRGQQVTLSCSPISGHRSVSWYQQTPGQGLQFLFEYFSETQRNKGNFPGRFSGRQFSNSRSEMNVSTLELGDSALYLCASSLTAGTGTGNEQFFGPGTRLTVL.

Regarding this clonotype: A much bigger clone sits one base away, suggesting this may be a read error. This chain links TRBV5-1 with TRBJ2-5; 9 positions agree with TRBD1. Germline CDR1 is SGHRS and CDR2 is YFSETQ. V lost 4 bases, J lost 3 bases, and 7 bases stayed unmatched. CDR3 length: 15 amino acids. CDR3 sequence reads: CASSPDRGAEETQYF. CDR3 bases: TGCGCCAGCAGCCCCGACAGGGGGGCAGAAGAGACCCAGTACTTC. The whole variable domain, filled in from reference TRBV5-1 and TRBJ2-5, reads KAGVTQTPRYLIKTRGQQVTLSCSPISGHRSVSWYQQTPGQGLQFLFEYFSETQRNKGNFPGRFSGRQFSNSRSEMNVSTLELGDSALYLCASSPDRGAEETQYFGPGTRLLVL.

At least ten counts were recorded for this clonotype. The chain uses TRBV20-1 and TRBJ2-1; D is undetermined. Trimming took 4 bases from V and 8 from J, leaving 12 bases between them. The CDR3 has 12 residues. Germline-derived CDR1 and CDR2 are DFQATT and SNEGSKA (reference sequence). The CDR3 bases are TGCAGTGCTACCCCCCAGCTATATGAGCAGTTCTTC. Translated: CSATPQLYEQFF.

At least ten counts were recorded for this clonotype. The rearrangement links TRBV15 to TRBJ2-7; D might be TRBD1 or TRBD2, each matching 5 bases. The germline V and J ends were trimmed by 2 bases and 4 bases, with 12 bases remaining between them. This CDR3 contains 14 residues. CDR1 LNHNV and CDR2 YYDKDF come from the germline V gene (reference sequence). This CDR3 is CATSRPGLQYEQYF. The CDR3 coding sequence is TGTGCCACCAGCAGACCGGGGCTTCAATACGAGCAGTACTTC.

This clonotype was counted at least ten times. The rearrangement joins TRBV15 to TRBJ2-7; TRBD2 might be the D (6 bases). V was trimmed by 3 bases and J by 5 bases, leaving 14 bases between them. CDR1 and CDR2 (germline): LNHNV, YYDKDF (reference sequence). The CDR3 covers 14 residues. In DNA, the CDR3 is TGTGCCACCAGCAGCTTGACTAGTACCCACGAGCAGTACTTC. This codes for CATSSLTSTHEQYF.

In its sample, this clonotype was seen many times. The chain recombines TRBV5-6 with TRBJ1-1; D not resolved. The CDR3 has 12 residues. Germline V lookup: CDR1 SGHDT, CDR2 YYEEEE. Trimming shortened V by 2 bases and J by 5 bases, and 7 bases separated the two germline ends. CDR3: CASSFGGTEAFF. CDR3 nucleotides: TGTGCCAGCAGCTTTGGTGGGACTGAAGCTTTCTTT.

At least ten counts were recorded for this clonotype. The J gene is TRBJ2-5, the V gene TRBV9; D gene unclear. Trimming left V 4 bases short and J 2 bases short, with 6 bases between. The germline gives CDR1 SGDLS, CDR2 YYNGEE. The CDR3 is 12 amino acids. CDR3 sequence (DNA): TGTGCCAGCAGCCGGACGCAAGAGACCCAGTACTTC. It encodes CASSRTQETQYF.

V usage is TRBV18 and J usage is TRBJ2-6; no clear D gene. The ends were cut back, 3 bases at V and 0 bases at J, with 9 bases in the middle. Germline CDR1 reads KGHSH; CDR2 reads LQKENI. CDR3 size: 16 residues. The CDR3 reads CASSPLSGSGANVLTF. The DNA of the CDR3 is TGTGCCAGCTCACCTCTGTCAGGCTCTGGGGCCAACGTCCTGACTTTC. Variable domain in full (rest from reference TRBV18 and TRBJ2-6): NAGVMQNPRHLVRRRGQEARLRCSPMKGHSHVYWYRQLPEEGLKFMVYLQKENIIDESGMPKERFSAEFPKEGPSILRIQQVVRGDSAAYFCASSPLSGSGANVLTFGAGSRLTVL.

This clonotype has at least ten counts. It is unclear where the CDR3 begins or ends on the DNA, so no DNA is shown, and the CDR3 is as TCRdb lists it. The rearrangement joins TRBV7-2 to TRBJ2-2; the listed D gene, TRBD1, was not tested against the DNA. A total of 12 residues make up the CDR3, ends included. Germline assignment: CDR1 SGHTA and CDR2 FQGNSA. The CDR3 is CASSFGQGSVFF.

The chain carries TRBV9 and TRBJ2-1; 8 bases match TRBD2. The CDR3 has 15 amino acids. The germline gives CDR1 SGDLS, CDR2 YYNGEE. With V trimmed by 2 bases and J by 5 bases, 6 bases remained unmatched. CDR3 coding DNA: TGTGCCAGCAGCGTCGGGAGGGCTAGCCACAATGAGCAGTTCTTC. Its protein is CASSVGRASHNEQFF.

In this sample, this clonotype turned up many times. The CDR3: CASSTASSYNEQFF. DNA for the CDR3: TGTGCCAGCAGCACAGCCTCCTCCTACAATGAGCAGTTCTTC. The chain joins TRBV7-9 to TRBJ2-1; D uncertain. This CDR3 is built from 14 residues. Germline assignment: CDR1 SEHNR and CDR2 FQNEAQ (reference sequence). Trimming pared 5 bases from V and 0 bases from J, leaving 8 bases between.

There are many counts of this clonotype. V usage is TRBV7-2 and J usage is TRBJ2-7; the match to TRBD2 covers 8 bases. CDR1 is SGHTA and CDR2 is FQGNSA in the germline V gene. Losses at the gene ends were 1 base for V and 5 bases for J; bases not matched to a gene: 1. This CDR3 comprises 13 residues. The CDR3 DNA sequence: TGTGCCAGCAGCTTAGAAGCGGGAGACGAGCAGTACTTC. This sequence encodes CASSLEAGDEQYF.

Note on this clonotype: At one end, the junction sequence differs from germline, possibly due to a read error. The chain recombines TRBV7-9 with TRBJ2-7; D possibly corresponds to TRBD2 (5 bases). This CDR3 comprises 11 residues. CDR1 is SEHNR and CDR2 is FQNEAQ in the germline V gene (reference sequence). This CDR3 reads CASSLTGGPAF. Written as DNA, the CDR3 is TGTGCCAGCAGCTTAACTGGAGGCCCAGCCTTC.

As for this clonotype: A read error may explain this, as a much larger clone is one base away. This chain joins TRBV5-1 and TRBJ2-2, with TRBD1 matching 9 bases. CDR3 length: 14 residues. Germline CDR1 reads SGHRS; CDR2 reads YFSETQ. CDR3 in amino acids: CASSLEQGAGELLF. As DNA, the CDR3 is TGCGCCAGCAGCTTGGAACAGGGGGCCGGGGAGCTGCTTTTT.

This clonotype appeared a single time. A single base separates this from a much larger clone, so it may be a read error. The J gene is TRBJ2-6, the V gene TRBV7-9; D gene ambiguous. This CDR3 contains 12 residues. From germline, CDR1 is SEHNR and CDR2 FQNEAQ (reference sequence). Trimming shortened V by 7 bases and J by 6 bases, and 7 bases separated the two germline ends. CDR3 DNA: TGTGCCAGCATCTCCCCGGCCAACGTCCTGACTTTC. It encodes CASISPANVLTF.

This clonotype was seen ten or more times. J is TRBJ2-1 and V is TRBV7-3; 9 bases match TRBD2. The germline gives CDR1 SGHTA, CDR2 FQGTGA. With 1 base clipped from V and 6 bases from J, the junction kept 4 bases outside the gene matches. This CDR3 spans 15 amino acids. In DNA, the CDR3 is TGTGCCAGCAGCTTAATGGCGGGAGGGGGCAATGAGCAGTTCTTC. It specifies CASSLMAGGGNEQFF.

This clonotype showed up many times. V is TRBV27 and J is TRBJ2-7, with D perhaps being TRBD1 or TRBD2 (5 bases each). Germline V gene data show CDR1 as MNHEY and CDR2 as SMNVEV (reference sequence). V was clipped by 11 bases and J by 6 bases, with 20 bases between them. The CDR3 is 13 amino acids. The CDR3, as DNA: TGTGCCGCGTGGGGGACCCAGAACCCCGAGCAGTACTTC. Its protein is CAAWGTQNPEQYF.

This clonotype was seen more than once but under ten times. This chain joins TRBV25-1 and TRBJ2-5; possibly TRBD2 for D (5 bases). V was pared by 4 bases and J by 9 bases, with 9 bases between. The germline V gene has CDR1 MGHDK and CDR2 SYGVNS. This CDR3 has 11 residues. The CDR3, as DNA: TGTGCCAGCAGTGCGCTGAGGGCCCAGTACTTC. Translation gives CASSALRAQYF. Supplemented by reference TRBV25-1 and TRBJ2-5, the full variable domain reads EADIYQTPRYLVIGTGKKITLECSQTMGHDKMYWYQQDPGMELHLIHYSYGVNSTEKGDLSSESTVSRIRTEHFPLTLESARPSHTSQYLCASSALRAQYFGPGTRLLVL.

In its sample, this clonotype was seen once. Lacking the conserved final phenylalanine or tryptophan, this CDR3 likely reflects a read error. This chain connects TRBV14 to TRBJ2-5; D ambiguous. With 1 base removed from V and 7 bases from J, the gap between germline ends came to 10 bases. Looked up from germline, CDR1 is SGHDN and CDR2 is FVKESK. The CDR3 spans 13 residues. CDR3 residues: CASSQASSGTQYS. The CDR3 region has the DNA TGTGCCAGCAGCCAAGCGTCTTCGGGGACCCAGTACTCC.

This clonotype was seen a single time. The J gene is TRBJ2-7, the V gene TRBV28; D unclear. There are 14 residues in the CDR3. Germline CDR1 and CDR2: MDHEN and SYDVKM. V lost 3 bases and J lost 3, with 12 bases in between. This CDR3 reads CASSLLVVDYEQYF. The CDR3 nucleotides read TGTGCCAGCAGTTTGTTAGTGGTCGACTACGAGCAGTACTTC. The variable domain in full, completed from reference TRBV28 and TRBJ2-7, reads DVKVTQSSRYLVKRTGEKVFLECVQDMDHENMFWYRQDPGLGLRLIYFSYDVKMKEKGDIPEGYSVSREKKERFSLILESASTNQTSMYLCASSLLVVDYEQYFGPGTRLTVT.